The 21 T cell receptor beta chains in this list originate from one sample, sequenced in a study of persistence of HIV-infected CD4 T cells. These receptors have no identified antigens. The libraries were made with immunoSEQ version 4 in survey mode. TCRdb's table, derived via immunoSEQ multiplex PCR, lists solely in-frame clones and lacks some. Among fewer than 15,000 clones listed, less than 70% were seen once. Cells were stimulated with overlapping HIV-1 Gag 15-mer peptides. CD4+ T cells upregulating both CD40 ligand and CD69 were sorted as responding cells. Specimen: CD4+ T cells sorted from PBMCs after roughly 18-hour stimulation, collected from a patient who received antiretroviral therapy. The receptors come from an adult man with HIV who was CMV-seropositive.

As DNA, the CDR3 is TGTGCCAGCAGCCACCTCACAGGGGGTAAGCAGTATGAGCAGTTCTTC. Protein sequence: CASSHLTGGKQYEQFF. The chain joins TRBV3-1 (or the pseudogene TRBV3-2) to TRBJ2-1; 8 nucleotides align to TRBD1. This CDR3 region has 16 residues. CDR1 LGHDT and CDR2 YNNKEL come from the germline V gene (reference sequence). Trimming took 3 bases from V and 8 from J; bases not matched to a gene: 12.

This clone was observed a few times. V usage is TRBV7-2 and J usage is TRBJ2-7; tentatively, D is TRBD2 (6 bases). Trimming took off 5 bases at V and 3 bases at J, with 14 bases between the two ends. CDR3 length: 14 residues. Germline V gives CDR1 SGHTA, CDR2 FQGNSA. Written as DNA, the CDR3 is TGTGCCAGCAGCGCCCCAACTAGCCTCTACGAGCAGTACTTC. As protein: CASSAPTSLYEQYF. The full variable domain, completed using reference TRBV7-2 and TRBJ2-7, is GAGVSQSPSNKVTEKGKDVELRCDPISGHTALYWYRQSLGQGLEFLIYFQGNSAPDKSGLPSDRFSAERTGGSVSTLTIQRTQQEDSAVYLCASSAPTSLYEQYFGPGTRLTVT.

Notes on this clone: This sample also contains other DNA sequences that code for the same CDR3. J is TRBJ1-5 and V is TRBV5-1, with a possible D match to TRBD1 (5 bases). Trimming pared 4 bases from V and 5 bases from J, leaving 10 bases between. Germline values: CDR1 SGHRS, CDR2 YFSETQ. There are 13 residues in the CDR3. CDR3 bases: TGCGCCAGCAGCCTGGGACGGGATCAGCCCCAGCATTTT. Translated, it gives CASSLGRDQPQHF. The full variable domain, with the rest looked up from reference TRBV5-1 and TRBJ1-5, is KAGVTQTPRYLIKTRGQQVTLSCSPISGHRSVSWYQQTPGQGLQFLFEYFSETQRNKGNFPGRFSGRQFSNSRSEMNVSTLELGDSALYLCASSLGRDQPQHFGDGTRLSIL.

This clone is termed medium-sized. The rearrangement joins TRBV19 to TRBJ1-2, with TRBD1 matching over 10 bases. CDR1 is LNHDA and CDR2 is SQIVND in the germline V gene (reference sequence). The trim removed 7 bases at V and 7 bases at J, leaving 9 bases unmatched. The CDR3 runs to 14 residues. Here the CDR3 DNA reads TGTGCCAGTAAAGGGACAGGGGAGGAAGGTGGCTACACCTTC. This sequence encodes CASKGTGEEGGYTF.

This chain links TRBV30 with TRBJ1-3, with a tentative D call TRBD1 (5 bases). V lost 5 bases, J lost 0 bases, and 17 bases lay in between. CDR1 and CDR2 from the germline V gene are GTSNPN and SVGIG (reference sequence). This CDR3 comprises 16 residues. CDR3 amino acids: CAWARRGAYSGNTIYF. In DNA, the CDR3 is TGTGCCTGGGCCAGGCGGGGCGCCTACTCTGGAAACACCATATATTTT.

The CDR3 sequence is CASSFNPSSSYNSPLHF. DNA for the CDR3: TGTGCCAGCAGTTTTAATCCCTCTAGCTCCTATAATTCACCCCTCCACTTT. The chain combines TRBV27 with TRBJ1-6; D gene ambiguous. Trimming pared 3 bases from V and 0 bases from J, leaving 12 bases between. The CDR3 has 17 amino acids. CDR1 is MNHEY and CDR2 is SMNVEV in the germline V gene (reference sequence).

V gene TRBV5-5 combines with J gene TRBJ1-1, with a possible D match to TRBD1 (5 bases). This CDR3 is built from 13 residues. Germline V gives CDR1 SGHKS, CDR2 YYEKEE (reference sequence). With 2 bases removed from V and 6 bases from J, the gap between germline ends came to 11 bases. CDR3 nucleotides: TGTGCCAGCAGCTTCAAGCGGGGACCTGAAGCTTTCTTT. Its protein is CASSFKRGPEAFF.

This chain joins TRBV6-5 and TRBJ1-2; D is uncertain. Trimming stripped 9 bases from V and 6 bases from J, with 23 bases between. The length of the CDR3 is 15 residues. Germline assignment: CDR1 MNHEY and CDR2 SVGAGI. The CDR3 region has the DNA TGTGCCAGTTCTCCGCCCCGGGCGTCGAGGGATGGCTACACCTTC. Protein: CASSPPRASRDGYTF.

J is TRBJ2-7 and V is TRBV19; D remains ambiguous. The CDR3 consists of 16 residues. V lost 0 bases and J 2 bases, leaving 14 bases between the germline ends. Germline CDR1 reads LNHDA; CDR2 reads SQIVND (reference sequence). CDR3 in DNA: TGTGCCAGTAGTATAGAGTTGGGTCTGGGAACCTACGAGCAGTACTTC. It codes for CASSIELGLGTYEQYF.

V and J are TRBV10-2 and TRBJ1-5, with no clear D. Germline loops: CDR1 WSHSY, CDR2 SAAADI. The CDR3 is made up of 14 amino acids. Deletions cut 4 bases from V and 7 bases from J, with 14 bases between. CDR3: CASSVGVSSQPQHF. The DNA of the CDR3 is TGCGCCAGCAGTGTCGGGGTTTCAAGCCAGCCCCAGCATTTT.

The CDR3 DNA reads TGTGCCAGCTCACCCTCAGGGGGCCCTTCCTACGAGCAGTACTTC. Translation gives CASSPSGGPSYEQYF. The chain recombines TRBV18 with TRBJ2-7; TRBD1 aligns across 8 bases. Losses at the gene ends were 3 bases for V and 1 base for J; bases not matched to a gene: 5. This CDR3 is 15 amino acids long. CDR1 is KGHSH, CDR2 LQKENI, per germline.

V and J are TRBV18 and TRBJ1-1, with 7 bases fitting TRBD1. CDR1 and CDR2 (germline): KGHSH, LQKENI. V was clipped by 6 bases and J by 9 bases; unmatched bases: 10. The CDR3 runs 13 residues. The CDR3 reads CASSPGQHNQAFF. As DNA, the CDR3 is TGTGCCAGCTCCCCGGGACAGCATAACCAAGCTTTCTTT.

The chain couples TRBV9 to TRBJ2-6; D call uncertain. Per germline, CDR1 SGDLS and CDR2 YYNGEE. V lost 4 bases, J lost 1 base, and 15 bases lay in between. The CDR3 runs to 17 residues. This CDR3 reads CASSPILKGSGANVLTF. The CDR3 bases are TGTGCCAGCAGCCCGATCTTAAAAGGGTCTGGGGCCAACGTCCTGACTTTC.

This clone was detected once. J is TRBJ1-1 and V is TRBV7-8, with a possible D match to TRBD1 (6 bases). Trimming removed 1 base at V and 6 bases at J, with 15 bases between. CDR3 length: 15 residues. Germline V CDR1 and CDR2: SGHVS, FQNEAQ. CDR3: CASSLGGGESAEAFF. The CDR3 bases are TGTGCCAGCAGCTTAGGGGGGGGCGAATCTGCTGAAGCTTTCTTT.

The CDR3: CSASDLEAFF. In DNA form, the CDR3 reads TGCAGTGCTAGTGACCTCGAAGCTTTCTTT. The V and J genes are TRBV20-1 and TRBJ1-1; D gene unclear. Germline V CDR1 and CDR2: DFQATT, SNEGSKA (reference sequence). The CDR3 spans 10 residues. V lost 3 bases, J lost 8 bases, and 7 bases lay in between.

The V call is TRBV10-3, the J call TRBJ2-5; 7 positions match TRBD2. J gave up 3 bases and V 3 bases, and 7 bases lay outside the gene matches. CDR3 length: 15 residues. Germline V CDR1 and CDR2: ENHRY, SYGVKD. The CDR3 coding sequence is TGTGCCATCAGTGACACCACTAGCGCAAAAGAGACCCAGTACTTC. Translating it yields CAISDTTSAKETQYF.

CDR3 nucleotide sequence: TGTGCCAGCAGCCACCTCCGACTAGCGGGAAGAAACAATGAGCAGTTCTTC. Amino acid sequence: CASSHLRLAGRNNEQFF. The chain links TRBV5-6 to TRBJ2-1, with TRBD2 identical over 11 bases. This CDR3 comprises 17 residues. The trim removed 4 bases at V and 5 bases at J, leaving 11 bases unmatched. The germline V gene has CDR1 SGHDT and CDR2 YYEEEE. The variable domain in full, with the rest retrieved from reference TRBV5-6 and TRBJ2-1, is DAGVTQSPTHLIKTRGQQVTLRCSPKSGHDTVSWYQQALGQGPQFIFQYYEEEERQRGNFPDRFSGHQFPNYSSELNVNALLLGDSALYLCASSHLRLAGRNNEQFFGPGTRLTVL.

The CDR3 spells CASSQRHSGTDTQYF. CDR3 nucleotide sequence: TGCGCCAGCAGCCAACGTCACTCTGGCACAGATACGCAGTATTTT. The V and J genes are TRBV4-3 and TRBJ2-3; unclear D gene. The CDR3 loop spans 15 amino acids. V lost 2 bases and J lost 1, with 10 bases in between. CDR1 is LGHNA and CDR2 is YSLEER in the germline V gene.

With regard to this clone: Other nucleotide sequences from this sample produce the same CDR3. J is TRBJ2-6 and V is TRBV29-1, with D perhaps assigned TRBD1 or TRBD2 (5 bases each). The germline gives CDR1 SQVTM, CDR2 ANQGSEA. The V end lost 6 bases, the J end lost 0 bases, and 12 bases lay between the germline ends. There are 15 residues in the CDR3. In DNA form, the CDR3 reads TGCAGCGTGGGGGACGGATACTCTGGGGCCAACGTCCTGACTTTC. Its protein is CSVGDGYSGANVLTF.

This clone was seen only once. The rearrangement uses TRBV5-1 and TRBJ1-6, with D possibly matching TRBD1 (5 bases). This CDR3 has 15 residues. Trimming took 4 bases from V and 4 from J, leaving 12 bases between them. The germline V gene encodes CDR1 SGHRS and CDR2 YFSETQ. The CDR3 loop reads CASSEGPMYNSPLHF. CDR3 in DNA: TGCGCCAGCAGCGAGGGACCGATGTATAATTCACCCCTCCACTTT.

This chain joins TRBV4-1 and TRBJ1-5, with 7 bases aligning to TRBD1. Per germline, CDR1 MGHRA and CDR2 YSYEKL. V lost 3 bases and J lost 0; bases outside the gene matches: 8. This CDR3 has 17 residues. The chain's CDR3 is CASSHSRDSTSNQPQHF. Here the CDR3 DNA reads TGCGCCAGCAGCCACTCGCGGGACAGTACTAGCAATCAGCCCCAGCATTTT.